Here is one T cell receptor beta chain with its context. Its antigen is unknown. The data were taken from a study of Ad26.COV2.S vaccination and SARS-CoV-2 variants. Study summary: The vaccine Ad26.COV2.S was put into the muscle once, or twice with 56 days between.

Study-level points and caveats: Using TCR breadth and depth analyses may have led to underestimated total T cell responses. Spike-specific TCR breadth was greater in vaccine than placebo recipients. The breadth of spike-specific CD8+ and CD4+ T cell responses after vaccination was reportedly substantial.

The data were produced by immunoSEQ multiplex PCR, yet TCRdb's version contains in-frame clones alone and is incomplete. This sample has some 250,000 clones, with around nine tenths found just once. Treatment here: roughly 20 received Ad26.COV2.S at low or high dose, single or two shots; 5 received placebo; per-sample allocation not given. Specimen acquisition occurred on day 63 following the initial vaccine or placebo injection. CDR3 size: 16 residues. In germline, CDR1 is SGHAT, CDR2 FQNNGV. The J segment lost 4 bases and the V segment lost 2 bases, leaving 9 bases of the junction unmatched. V gene TRBV11-2 combines with J gene TRBJ2-5; 8 bases fit TRBD2. Sequences were derived from peripheral blood, sampled in a trial of Ad26.COV2.S vaccine versus placebo. The sequence came from a person between 18 and 60 years old who received the Ad26.COV2.S COVID-19 vaccine or a placebo. The CDR3 sequence: CASSLSLPGGRETQYF. CDR3 bases: TGTGCCAGCAGCTTATCCCTCCCGGGGGGGCGAGAGACCCAGTACTTC.